The rows below give T cell receptor beta chains drawn from one sample of a study of brain T cells in children with intractable seizures. Sequencing was performed with immunoSEQ multiplex PCR; in TCRdb, only in-frame clones are kept and a portion is missing. This table holds about 350,000 clones, about 94% found once. The material was peripheral blood, obtained about 5 months after surgery. These receptors all come from a boy in the first two years of life with tuberous sclerosis and intractable seizures. Both conserved end residues are part of each CDR3. Each record gives: D gene, clone size, V gene, J gene, CDR3 protein, CDR3 DNA. The D gene is left open where the match is weak. The listing skips clone size in some rows; elsewhere it reads once, few, many or a size class.

.,.,TRBV12-3/TRBV12-4,TRBJ2-3,CASSSLAPDTQYF,TGTGCCAGCAGTTCTCTAGCGCCAGATACGCAGTATTTT
.,.,TRBV11-2,TRBJ1-2,CASSLDLGSSGYTF,TGTGCCAGCAGCTTAGATCTGGGGAGTTCCGGCTACACCTTC
TRBD1,.,TRBV2,TRBJ2-7,CASSEGQGTLAYEQYF,TGTGCCAGCAGTGAAGGACAGGGAACACTCGCCTACGAGCAGTACTTC
.,.,TRBV6-5,TRBJ2-7,CASRAGGHYEQYF,TGTGCCAGCAGGGCCGGGGGTCACTACGAGCAGTACTTC
TRBD2,once,TRBV6-1,TRBJ2-5,CASSEALAGGQETQYF,TGTGCCAGCAGTGAAGCGCTGGCGGGGGGGCAAGAGACCCAGTACTTC
.,.,TRBV7-9,TRBJ1-1,CASSSTALNTEAFF,TGTGCCAGCAGCTCAACAGCGTTGAACACTGAAGCTTTCTTT
.,.,TRBV6-5,TRBJ2-7,CASSYVRTLLSEQYF,TGTGCCAGCAGTTACGTCAGGACCTTGTTGTCCGAGCAGTACTTC
.,few,TRBV24-1,TRBJ1-2,CATQGNYGYTF,TGTGCCACCCAGGGGAACTATGGCTACACCTTC
.,.,TRBV6-5,TRBJ1-1,CASRTDVYTEAFF,TGTGCCAGCCGTACGGACGTGTACACTGAAGCTTTCTTT
.,few,TRBV29-1,TRBJ1-1,CSVDDSHTEAFF,TGCAGCGTTGACGACAGCCACACTGAAGCTTTCTTT
.,.,TRBV19,TRBJ2-4,CASRDGLAKNIQYF,TGTGCCAGTAGAGACGGGCTAGCCAAAAACATTCAGTACTTC
.,.,TRBV28,TRBJ1-5,CASSLPNQPQHF,TGTGCCAGTAGCCTTCCCAATCAGCCCCAGCATTTT
.,.,TRBV7-9,TRBJ1-6,CASSLVEGVSSPLHF,TGTGCCAGCAGCTTAGTGGAGGGGGTTAGCTCACCCCTCCACTTT
.,.,TRBV4-1,TRBJ2-3,CASSLREGGLADTQYF,TGCGCCAGCAGCCTCAGAGAGGGAGGATTGGCAGATACGCAGTATTTT
TRBD1,.,TRBV6-2/TRBV6-3,TRBJ1-1,CASSPRQGMNTEAFF,TGTGCCAGCAGTCCCCGACAGGGTATGAACACTGAAGCTTTCTTT
.,.,TRBV28,TRBJ1-6,CASLGNVVGSPLHF,TGTGCCAGCCTCGGGAACGTAGTAGGGTCACCCCTCCACTTT
TRBD2,.,TRBV19,TRBJ2-4,CASSIAGLAEDKNIQYF,TGTGCCAGTAGTATAGCCGGACTAGCGGAAGACAAAAACATTCAGTACTTC